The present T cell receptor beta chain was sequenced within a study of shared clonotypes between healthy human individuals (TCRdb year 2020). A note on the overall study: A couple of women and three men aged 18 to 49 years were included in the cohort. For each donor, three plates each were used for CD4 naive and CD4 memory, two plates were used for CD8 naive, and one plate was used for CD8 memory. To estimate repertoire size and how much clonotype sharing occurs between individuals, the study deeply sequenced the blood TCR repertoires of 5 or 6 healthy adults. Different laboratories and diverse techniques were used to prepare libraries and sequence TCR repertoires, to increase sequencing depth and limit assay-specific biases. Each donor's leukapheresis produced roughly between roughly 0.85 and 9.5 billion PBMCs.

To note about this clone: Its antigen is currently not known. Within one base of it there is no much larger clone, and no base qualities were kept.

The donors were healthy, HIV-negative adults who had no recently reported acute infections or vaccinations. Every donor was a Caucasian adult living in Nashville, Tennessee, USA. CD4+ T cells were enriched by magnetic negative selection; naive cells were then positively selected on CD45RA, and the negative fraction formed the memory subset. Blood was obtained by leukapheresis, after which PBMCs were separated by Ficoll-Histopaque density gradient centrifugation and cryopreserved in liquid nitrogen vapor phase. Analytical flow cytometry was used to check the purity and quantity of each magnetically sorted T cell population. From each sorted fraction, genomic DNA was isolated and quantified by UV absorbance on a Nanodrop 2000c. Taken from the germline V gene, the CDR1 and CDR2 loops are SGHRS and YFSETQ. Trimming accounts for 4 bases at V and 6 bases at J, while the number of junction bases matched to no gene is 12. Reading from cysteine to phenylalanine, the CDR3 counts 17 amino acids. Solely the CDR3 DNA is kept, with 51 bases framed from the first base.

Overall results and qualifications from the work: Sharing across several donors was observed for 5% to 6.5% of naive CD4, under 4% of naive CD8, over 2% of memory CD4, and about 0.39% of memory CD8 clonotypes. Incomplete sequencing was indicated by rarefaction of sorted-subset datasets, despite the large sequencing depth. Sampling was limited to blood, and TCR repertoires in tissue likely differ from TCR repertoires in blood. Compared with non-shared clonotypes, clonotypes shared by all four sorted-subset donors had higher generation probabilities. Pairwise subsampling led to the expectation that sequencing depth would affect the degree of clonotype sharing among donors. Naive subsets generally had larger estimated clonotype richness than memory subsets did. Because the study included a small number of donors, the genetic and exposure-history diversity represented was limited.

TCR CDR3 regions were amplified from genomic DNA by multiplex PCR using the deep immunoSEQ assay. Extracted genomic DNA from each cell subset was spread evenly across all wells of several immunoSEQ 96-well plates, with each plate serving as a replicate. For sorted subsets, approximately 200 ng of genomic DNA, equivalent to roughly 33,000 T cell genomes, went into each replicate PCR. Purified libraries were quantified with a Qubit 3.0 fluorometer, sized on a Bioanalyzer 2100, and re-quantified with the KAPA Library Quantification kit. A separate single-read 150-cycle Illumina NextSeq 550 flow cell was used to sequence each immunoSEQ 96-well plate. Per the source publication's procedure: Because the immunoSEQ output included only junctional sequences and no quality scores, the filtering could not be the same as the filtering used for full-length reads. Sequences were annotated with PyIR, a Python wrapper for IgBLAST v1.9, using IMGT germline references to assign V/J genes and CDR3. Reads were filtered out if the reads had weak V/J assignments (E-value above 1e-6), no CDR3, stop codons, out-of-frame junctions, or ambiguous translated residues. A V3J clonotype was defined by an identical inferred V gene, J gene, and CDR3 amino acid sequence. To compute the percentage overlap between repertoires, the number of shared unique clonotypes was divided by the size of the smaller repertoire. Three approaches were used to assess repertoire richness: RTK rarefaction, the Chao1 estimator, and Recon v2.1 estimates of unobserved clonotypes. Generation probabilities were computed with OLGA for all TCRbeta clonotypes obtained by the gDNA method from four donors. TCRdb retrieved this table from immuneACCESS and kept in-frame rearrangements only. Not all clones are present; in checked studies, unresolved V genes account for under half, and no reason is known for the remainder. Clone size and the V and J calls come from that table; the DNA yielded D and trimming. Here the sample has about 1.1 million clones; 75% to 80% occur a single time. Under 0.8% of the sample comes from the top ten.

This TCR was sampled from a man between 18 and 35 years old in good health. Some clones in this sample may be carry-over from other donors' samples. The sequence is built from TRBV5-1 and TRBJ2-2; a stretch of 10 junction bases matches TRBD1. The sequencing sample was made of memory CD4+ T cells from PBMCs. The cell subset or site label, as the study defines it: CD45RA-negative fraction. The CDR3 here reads CASSPKTGGDTAGELFF. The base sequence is TGCGCCAGCAGCCCTAAGACAGGGGGCGATACCGCCGGGGAGCTGTTTTTT.